This T cell receptor (beta chain) came from a study of shared clonotypes between healthy human individuals. The study's findings and limits: A small donor pool kept down the genetic and exposure-history diversity that was represented.

This CDR3 has 13 amino acids. Germline loops: CDR1 MNHEY, CDR2 SMNVEV (reference sequence). V was cut by 3 bases and J by 8 bases, with 13 bases left in between. Samples underwent the assay at deep level. Method: immunoSEQ multiplex PCR; TCRdb's copy keeps in-frame clones and lacks some. The table has 400,000 to 600,000 clones, about three quarters seen once. As concerns this clone: What it binds is unknown.

Samples left unsorted employed around 95 million PBMCs for genomic DNA. The origin of this receptor is a woman aged 40 to 50 in good health. Some clones in this sample may be carry-over from other donors' samples. The sample comprised PBMCs. The chain uses TRBV27 and TRBJ1-2; TRBD1 might be the D (6 bases). In DNA, the CDR3 is TGTGCCAGCAGTTTTGTAGGGGGAGGAGGCTACACCTTC. Amino acid sequence: CASSFVGGGGYTF.